This TCR beta chain was profiled in a study of blood T cell repertoires in COVID-19. Study-wide background: Sample material is recorded as cDNA or gDNA derived from T cells, B-cell-depleted T cells, or PBMCs.

Source study methods: Estimates of nucleated cell counts were drawn from the amplification of reference gene primers. Generated by immunoSEQ multiplex PCR, the TCRdb table keeps only in-frame clones and is missing some. The DNA was the basis for D and trimming; V, J and clone size are from that table. The sample lists about 260,000 clones, about 89% occurring once. The CDR3 contains 14 residues. CDR1 and CDR2 from the germline V gene are SGHTA and FQGNSA. V was pared by 5 bases and J by 2 bases, with 12 bases between. This clone has a handful of counts. Sequencing used peripheral blood. The gene calls are TRBV7-2 and TRBJ1-1, with TRBD1 as a possible D gene (5 bases). The sequence was collected from a woman in her 40s who had recovered from COVID-19. The CDR3 spells CASSLRQTNTEAFF. The DNA of the CDR3 is TGTGCCAGCAGCCTGCGACAGACCAACACTGAAGCTTTCTTT.